Given below is one T cell receptor beta chain in context. Its antigen is unknown. No base-level quality is on record; no much larger clone is a single base apart. This entry comes from a study of beta chain features in type 1 diabetes (dated by TCRdb to 2017 to 2018). The study in broad terms: No differences in mean age, gender distribution, total cell number or subset yield were found between patients and healthy donors. Across all samples, 107,917,701 sorted cells were examined, and cell number per subset correlated strongly with RNA yield. In the study, recently diagnosed type 1 diabetes patients and matched healthy donors were compared on the TCRB repertoires of their sorted circulating CD4+ T cell subsets. Naive and central memory subsets were obtained from all 28 donors, but regulatory and stem cell-like memory subsets were isolated from only 8 patients and roughly 8 healthy donors.

The entire isolated RNA was reverse transcribed using the High Capacity cDNA Reverse Transcription Kit, and thus expressed TCRB transcripts were sequenced. Naive, central memory and regulatory T cell samples underwent deep immunoSEQ sequencing, averaging about 3.5 million total reads per sample. After sorted cells were lysed in RLT buffer, RNA was extracted with DNase-treated RNeasy Micro or Mini kits, with the choice depending on cell number. Each cell subset was processed on its own to prevent cross-contamination, while patient and healthy donor samples were processed together. TCRB sequences were amplified from cDNA with the immunoSEQ multiplex PCR, producing 87-bp fragments spanning the CDR3 region. Amplicons were sequenced on the Illumina HiSeq platform. Per the source publication's procedure: Synthetic template baselines were used to correct PCR bias computationally, reads within Hamming distance 2 were collapsed together, and singletons that could not be merged were discarded. By aligning reads against IMGT, V, D and J genes, CDR3 length, and insertions or deletions at six rearrangement sites were assigned. Clonotype counts were normalized to sorted cell number within each subset before computing true diversity and Gini coefficients with the tcR R package. Repertoire sharing was quantified using the overlap coefficient calculated on TCRB nucleotide sequences. TCRdb mirrors the immuneACCESS table, restricted to in-frame sequences. Some clones are absent from its copies; in checked studies, under half trace to an unresolved V gene, and the reason for the others is unknown. That table supplies the V and J calls and clone size; D and trimming were determined from the DNA. The sample table records about 290,000 clones; 7% to 9% of these occur just once. Of the sample, more than 0.8% falls within the top ten clones.

The junction shows trimming of 3 bases on V and 9 bases on J, and the gene matches do not reach 8 bases of it. CDR1 is given as SGHTA and CDR2 as FQGNSA, both from the germline V gene. Reading from cysteine to phenylalanine, the CDR3 counts 15 amino acids. Kept here is only the CDR3 DNA, which spans 45 bases and is read in frame from base 1. Summary of the overall study and its limitations: Naive, central memory and regulatory TCRB repertoires appeared more similar among patients than among healthy donors. Shorter templates might be favored by PCR, yet because patient and control samples were amplified and corrected together, any such skew would affect both groups equally. Because cDNA was sequenced instead of genomic DNA, activated cells with high expression could be over-represented, although the groups did not differ in activation or CD3 levels. Because the HLA sub-analyses included only small numbers of individuals, any influence of HLA type on TCRB rearrangement was left unresolved. Type 1 diabetes patients showed a moderate but significant shortening of TCRB CDR3 length in all four CD4+ subsets. Patients with type 1 diabetes made fewer insertions and deleted more nucleotides at VDJ recombination sites, implying thymic rearrangement abnormalities.

From each donor, a single peripheral blood sample of 100 to 150 mL on average was drawn into heparinised tubes. Using a panel that included CD45RO, CCR7, CD25, CD127, CD95 and CD27, naive, central memory, regulatory and stem cell-like memory CD4+ T cells were sorted on a BD FACSAria II. Every sorted population had a purity above 95%. PBMCs were isolated immediately by Lymphoprep density gradient centrifugation and stained directly without culture. Samples were stained and sorted in pairs, with one healthy donor and one patient per experiment, so that batch effects were minimized. The sequence was obtained from a woman between 18 and 30 years old in good health. Rearrangement joined TRBV7-2 to TRBJ1-6; 7 nucleotides in the junction match TRBD1. Sample: central memory CD4+ T cells from blood. The base sequence is TGTGCCAGCAGCTTGGAGCGGGGACAGATTTCACCCCTCCACTTT. Its protein reads: CASSLERGQISPLHF.